A single sample is the source of the 9 T cell receptor beta chains below, sequenced in a study of identifying expanded T cells in peripheral blood. The protocol was immunoSEQ multiplex PCR, while the TCRdb copy is restricted to in-frame clones and leaves out a portion. The sample records over 90,000 clones, around 90% being singletons. The sample taken for sequencing was blood. These receptors came from a person aged 18 to 75 in good health.

This chain links TRBV9 with TRBJ1-2, with TRBD1 matching over 8 bases. V lost 0 bases to trimming and J lost 2 bases; unmatched junction nucleotides: 6. This CDR3 contains 16 residues. The germline gives CDR1 SGDLS, CDR2 YYNGEE. CDR3 region: CASSVDWTGPNYGYTF. The CDR3 region has the DNA TGTGCCAGCAGCGTAGATTGGACAGGGCCCAACTATGGCTACACCTTC.

This clone showed up just once. The rearrangement links TRBV4-1 to TRBJ2-5; the match to TRBD1 covers 7 bases. The V gene's germline CDR1 is MGHRA and CDR2 YSYEKL. V trimming: 1 base; J trimming: 11 bases; junction bases outside the gene matches: 19. CDR3 length: 17 amino acids. As DNA, the CDR3 is TGCGCCAGCAGCCAAGTGTCCCTGACAGGGTTACATCTGGAGCAGTACTTC. Residues: CASSQVSLTGLHLEQYF.

This clone was detected a few times. The V gene is TRBV6-4, the J gene TRBJ2-1; 12 bases fit TRBD2. V lost 6 bases to trimming and J lost 6 bases; unmatched junction nucleotides: 6. Germline CDR1 is MRHNA and CDR2 is SNTAGT. This CDR3 has 15 residues. This CDR3 reads CASSASGGAGNEQFF. The CDR3 nucleotides read TGTGCCAGCAGCGCTAGCGGGGGGGCGGGCAATGAGCAGTTCTTC.

The V call is TRBV6-5, the J call TRBJ2-7; 10 bases are shared with TRBD1. Per germline, CDR1 MNHEY and CDR2 SVGAGI. The CDR3 runs to 15 residues. V lost 7 bases and J lost 9; bases outside the gene matches: 15. Here the CDR3 reads CASTSRDRGWDGQYF. The CDR3 DNA reads as TGTGCCAGCACCTCCCGGGACAGGGGTTGGGATGGGCAGTACTTC.

The rearrangement links TRBV19 to TRBJ1-2, with D tentatively TRBD1 (5 bases). There are 13 residues in the CDR3. The ends were cut back, 4 bases at V and 6 bases at J, with 12 bases in the middle. Germline lookup yields CDR1 LNHDA and CDR2 SQIVND (reference sequence). The CDR3 is CASSTAGWNGYTF. The CDR3 DNA is TGTGCCAGTAGTACAGCAGGGTGGAATGGCTACACCTTC.

The chain's CDR3 is CASTRGLEPQHF. The CDR3, as DNA: TGTGCCAGTACTCGAGGCTTAGAGCCCCAGCATTTT. The chain has TRBV19 and TRBJ1-5; no firm D call. With 7 bases removed from V and 8 bases from J, the gap between germline ends came to 12 bases. The CDR3 totals 12 residues. Germline V gives CDR1 LNHDA, CDR2 SQIVND (reference sequence).

The V and J genes are TRBV20-1 and TRBJ1-2; no clear D gene. CDR1 and CDR2 from the germline V gene are DFQATT and SNEGSKA (reference sequence). CDR3 length: 11 amino acids. The V end was cut by 6 bases, the J end by 8 bases, with 13 bases between. Here the CDR3 reads CSAPRGNGYTF. The DNA of the CDR3 is TGCAGTGCGCCGCGGGGAAACGGCTACACCTTC.

The chain employs TRBV29-1 and TRBJ2-7; tentatively, D is TRBD1 or TRBD2 (5 bases each). Deletions cut 6 bases from V and 4 bases from J, with 10 bases between. Germline CDR1 is SQVTM and CDR2 is ANQGSEA. The CDR3 totals 11 residues. The CDR3 spells CSVVREYEQYF. The CDR3 DNA sequence: TGCAGCGTGGTCAGGGAGTACGAGCAGTACTTC.

This chain links TRBV4-3 with TRBJ2-1; D remains ambiguous. Looked up from germline, CDR1 is LGHNA and CDR2 is YSLEER. There are 15 residues in the CDR3. Between the trimmed V and J ends, which lost 1 base and 2 bases, there was a span of 9 bases. Here the CDR3 reads CASSQGGTAYNEQFF. The CDR3 DNA reads as TGCGCCAGCAGCCAAGGGGGAACAGCCTACAATGAGCAGTTCTTC.